What follows are 29 T cell receptor beta chains derived from one specimen sequenced in a study of shared clonotypes between healthy human individuals. Measured with immunoSEQ multiplex PCR; TCRdb has only the in-frame clones, and not every one. The sample has roughly 2.2 million clones; roughly 90% are singletons. Material for sequencing was naive CD4+ T cells from PBMCs. Subset given: CD45RA+ positively selected. These receptors were taken from a man aged 18-30 years in good health. Some clones in this sample may be carry-over from other donors' samples.

The table lists this clone with a count of one. The chain uses TRBV6-1 and TRBJ2-1, with 12 bases fitting TRBD1. Germline CDR1 MNHNS, CDR2 SASEGT. Losses at the gene ends were 4 bases for V and 7 bases for J; bases not matched to a gene: 11. CDR3 size: 17 residues. The CDR3 coding sequence is TGTGCCAGCAGTGCCAACCCCGGGACAGGGGGCAATAATGAGCAGTTCTTC. It yields the protein CASSANPGTGGNNEQFF.

The chain recombines TRBV28 with TRBJ2-7; TRBD1 agrees at 8 bases. The J segment lost 3 bases and the V segment lost 4 bases, leaving 8 bases of the junction unmatched. Germline assignment: CDR1 MDHEN and CDR2 SYDVKM. The CDR3 consists of 15 residues. CDR3 protein: CASSYYDRGIYEQYF. CDR3 in DNA: TGTGCCAGCAGTTACTATGACAGGGGAATCTACGAGCAGTACTTC.

This clone has a single count. The chain recombines TRBV14 with TRBJ2-1; no clear D gene. V lost 1 base, J lost 5 bases, and 12 bases lay in between. The CDR3 is made up of 15 amino acids. Germline V gives CDR1 SGHDN, CDR2 FVKESK. The CDR3 is CASSQGSLLHNEQFF. In nucleotides, the CDR3 is TGTGCCAGCAGCCAAGGGAGCCTACTCCACAATGAGCAGTTCTTC.

This chain connects TRBV5-6 to TRBJ1-1; 10 bases map to TRBD1. This CDR3 spans 16 amino acids. Trimming cost V 5 bases and J 7 bases; bases outside gene matches: 14. The germline gives CDR1 SGHDT, CDR2 YYEEEE. CDR3 in DNA: TGTGCCAGCAGTCGCGCAGGGGACAGGGGAATTGGTGAAGCTTTCTTT. Amino acid sequence: CASSRAGDRGIGEAFF.

The J gene is TRBJ2-1, the V gene TRBV5-1, with 11 bases fitting TRBD2. The germline gives CDR1 SGHRS, CDR2 YFSETQ. V dropped 5 bases and J dropped 8; count of bases not matched to a gene: 6. CDR3 length: 14 amino acids. In DNA form, the CDR3 reads TGCGCCAGCAGTATAGCGGGAGGGCACGATGAGCAGTTCTTC. Its protein is CASSIAGGHDEQFF.

The gene calls are TRBV5-6 and TRBJ2-7, with 7 bases fitting TRBD1. The CDR3 contains 14 residues. Germline values: CDR1 SGHDT, CDR2 YYEEEE. V lost 0 bases, J lost 3 bases, and 3 bases stayed unmatched. The CDR3 sequence: CASSLEQGLYEQYF. CDR3 nucleotide sequence: TGTGCCAGCAGCTTGGAACAGGGGCTCTACGAGCAGTACTTC.

In nucleotides, the CDR3 is TGTGCCACCAGCAGAGCTAGCGGGGTCTTATCCGATACGCAGTATTTT. Translating gives CATSRASGVLSDTQYF. V usage is TRBV15 and J usage is TRBJ2-3, with 9 nucleotides matching TRBD2. CDR1 LNHNV and CDR2 YYDKDF come from the germline V gene (reference sequence). The V and J ends lost 1 base and 6 bases, in that order; junction bases with no gene match: 8. The length of the CDR3 is 16 residues.

The rearrangement joins TRBV2 to TRBJ2-2; 8 bases are shared with TRBD2. There are 14 residues in the CDR3. Germline V gene data show CDR1 as SNHLY and CDR2 as FYNNEI. CDR3 sequence reads: CAGATSGNTGELFF. CDR3 sequence (DNA): TGTGCGGGAGCCACTAGCGGGAACACCGGGGAGCTGTTTTTT.

This chain uses TRBV5-1 with TRBJ2-4; TRBD2 matches 8 bases. Germline V lookup: CDR1 SGHRS, CDR2 YFSETQ. The CDR3 is 15 residues long. The junction had 3 bases not matched to a gene; V was cut back by 2 bases and J by 2 bases. CDR3 bases: TGCGCCAGCAGCTTCAGCGGGAGCCCCAAAAACATTCAGTACTTC. Translated: CASSFSGSPKNIQYF. Variable domain in full (rest from reference TRBV5-1 and TRBJ2-4): KAGVTQTPRYLIKTRGQQVTLSCSPISGHRSVSWYQQTPGQGLQFLFEYFSETQRNKGNFPGRFSGRQFSNSRSEMNVSTLELGDSALYLCASSFSGSPKNIQYFGAGTRLSVL.

This clone was seen only once. The genes are TRBV7-9 and TRBJ2-3, with 7 positions matching TRBD2. This CDR3 is built from 15 residues. CDR1 and CDR2 from the germline V gene are SEHNR and FQNEAQ (reference sequence). With V trimmed by 5 bases and J by 6 bases, 11 bases remained unmatched. CDR3 coding DNA: TGTGCCAGCAGCCCTCTAGCGGCTCATGGTGATACGCAGTATTTT. It specifies CASSPLAAHGDTQYF.

The rearrangement uses TRBV7-2 and TRBJ2-7; 9 bases match TRBD1. V lost 2 bases to trimming and J lost 4 bases; unmatched junction nucleotides: 12. The CDR3 is 17 amino acids. The germline V gene encodes CDR1 SGHTA and CDR2 FQGNSA. The CDR3 region has the DNA TGTGCCAGCAGCTTATGGACAGGGGCTCGGTTGAGTTACGAGCAGTACTTC. Protein product: CASSLWTGARLSYEQYF.

This clone was seen a single time. At one end the junction does not follow the germline gene, possibly because of a read error. This sequence joins TRBV5-4 and TRBJ1-3; D ambiguous. There are 14 residues in the CDR3. In germline, CDR1 is SGHNT, CDR2 YYREEE (reference sequence). This CDR3 reads CASSQDYRGNTIYF. The CDR3 bases are TGCGCCAGCAGCCAAGATTACCGCGGAAACACCATATATTTT.

As regards this clone: The same CDR3 also results from other DNA sequences found in this sample. This rearrangement joins TRBV5-1 to TRBJ2-3; no reliable D call. CDR3 length: 14 residues. Trimming pared 1 base from V and 0 bases from J, leaving 6 bases between. Looked up from germline, CDR1 is SGHRS and CDR2 is YFSETQ. The CDR3 DNA sequence: TGCGCCAGCAGCTTGAGACAAAGCACAGATACGCAGTATTTT. The encoded protein is CASSLRQSTDTQYF.

V usage is TRBV4-3 and J usage is TRBJ1-4; perhaps TRBD1 as D (5 bases). The CDR3 covers 19 residues. In germline, CDR1 is LGHNA, CDR2 YSLEER. The ends were cut back, 0 bases at V and 0 bases at J, with 17 bases in the middle. In DNA form, the CDR3 reads TGCGCCAGCAGCCAAGATCTGACAGCGACTATCGCAACTAATGAAAAACTGTTTTTT. It yields the protein CASSQDLTATIATNEKLFF.

The genes are TRBV28 and TRBJ2-4, with D possibly being TRBD1 (5 bases). The CDR3 has 15 residues. The V end was cut by 5 bases, the J end by 0 bases, with 11 bases between. Per the germline V gene, CDR1 is MDHEN and CDR2 is SYDVKM. CDR3 nucleotides: TGTGCCAGCAGTGACAGAAATCTAGCCAAAAACATTCAGTACTTC. This sequence encodes CASSDRNLAKNIQYF.

This chain joins TRBV28 and TRBJ1-5; D is uncertain. Per the germline V gene, CDR1 is MDHEN and CDR2 is SYDVKM. Between the trimmed V and J ends, which lost 6 bases and 11 bases, there was a span of 11 bases. This CDR3 comprises 11 residues. The CDR3, as DNA: TGTGCCAGCAGATCCCCCGGGGCCCAGCATTTT. Amino acids: CASRSPGAQHF.

V and J are TRBV7-2 and TRBJ2-2; maybe TRBD2 (5 bases). This CDR3 comprises 13 residues. V was pared by 6 bases and J by 11 bases, with 16 bases between. Germline V lookup: CDR1 SGHTA, CDR2 FQGNSA. The CDR3 sequence is CASRNFGVNELFF. For the CDR3, the DNA is TGTGCCAGCAGGAATTTCGGGGTCAACGAGCTGTTTTTT.

This rearrangement joins TRBV19 to TRBJ2-1, with D perhaps matching TRBD1 or TRBD2 (5 bases each). V lost 6 bases, J lost 7 bases, and 13 bases lay in between. The CDR3 length is 13 residues. Germline CDR1 LNHDA, CDR2 SQIVND (reference sequence). CDR3 bases: TGTGCCAGTAGAACCCCCGGGGCTAATGAGCAGTTCTTC. Protein: CASRTPGANEQFF.

This rearrangement joins TRBV7-7 to TRBJ2-1; D is perhaps TRBD2 (5 bases). V lost 5 bases to trimming and J lost 3 bases, with 17 bases between them. The CDR3 spans 16 residues. Germline V gene data show CDR1 as SSHAT and CDR2 as FNYEAQ (reference sequence). CDR3 protein: CASSAGSAGSYNEQFF. Written as DNA, the CDR3 is TGTGCCAGCAGCGCAGGTTCTGCGGGTAGCTACAATGAGCAGTTCTTC.

The chain combines TRBV9 with TRBJ2-2; D gene ambiguous. The CDR3 covers 15 residues. The germline V and J ends were trimmed by 0 bases and 7 bases, with 13 bases remaining between them. Germline V gene sequence: CDR1 SGDLS, CDR2 YYNGEE. The CDR3 protein is CASSVVPNPSGELFF. DNA for the CDR3: TGTGCCAGCAGCGTAGTCCCAAACCCCAGCGGGGAGCTGTTTTTT.

Only a few counts were recorded for this clone. The J gene is TRBJ2-1, the V gene TRBV5-8, with 7 bases lining up with TRBD1. CDR1 SGHTS and CDR2 YDEGEE come from the germline V gene. The CDR3 extends over 14 amino acids. V trimming: 5 bases; J trimming: 15 bases; junction bases outside the gene matches: 17. DNA of the CDR3: TGTGCCAGCAGTCCTACAGGGGCCAAGGGTCTGCGGTTCTTC. Its protein is CASSPTGAKGLRFF.

The chain carries TRBV7-3 and TRBJ1-3, with D maybe TRBD1 (5 bases). This CDR3 comprises 13 residues. Germline V gene lookup returns CDR1 SGHTA and CDR2 FQGTGA. V lost 4 bases, J lost 4 bases, and 8 bases lay in between. The CDR3 DNA reads TGTGCCAGCAGCTCAAGACAGGGAAACACCATATATTTT. This sequence encodes CASSSRQGNTIYF.

In its sample, this clone was seen once. The J gene is TRBJ2-2, the V gene TRBV7-6; weak D call: TRBD1 (6 bases). Germline V gene lookup returns CDR1 SGHVS and CDR2 FNYEAQ. Trimming removed 5 bases at V and 6 bases at J, with 13 bases between. This CDR3 comprises 14 residues. The DNA of the CDR3 is TGTGCCAGCAGCGCCGAGACAGGCCCCGGGGAGCTGTTTTTT. Amino acid sequence: CASSAETGPGELFF.

This chain uses TRBV9 with TRBJ1-3; 10 bases are a match to TRBD1. The germline V gene encodes CDR1 SGDLS and CDR2 YYNGEE. The CDR3 is 16 amino acids. Losses at the gene ends were 7 bases for V and 0 bases for J; bases not matched to a gene: 7. CDR3 bases: TGTGCCAGCCGTCCCGGGACAGGGGACTCTGGAAACACCATATATTTT. Translation gives CASRPGTGDSGNTIYF.

The chain carries TRBV15 and TRBJ2-5; D ambiguous. Germline V lookup: CDR1 LNHNV, CDR2 YYDKDF (reference sequence). Trimming stripped 1 base from V and 0 bases from J, with 9 bases between. CDR3 length: 15 amino acids. CDR3 region: CATSRGLLYQETQYF. In nucleotides, the CDR3 is TGTGCCACCAGCAGAGGGTTATTGTACCAAGAGACCCAGTACTTC.

The genes are TRBV28 and TRBJ2-3; tentatively, D is TRBD2 (6 bases). The germline V gene has CDR1 MDHEN and CDR2 SYDVKM. CDR3 length: 16 residues. V was pared by 5 bases and J by 1 base, with 16 bases between. The CDR3, as DNA: TGTGCCAGCAGTCCCCTGGTTTGGGGGGGCACAGATACGCAGTATTTT. Its protein product is CASSPLVWGGTDTQYF.

For this clone: Distinct nucleotide sequences in the sample also encode this CDR3. This chain links TRBV7-2 with TRBJ1-1, with TRBD1 matching 7 bases. J gave up 5 bases and V 2 bases, and 5 bases lay outside the gene matches. Per the germline V gene, CDR1 is SGHTA and CDR2 is FQGNSA. This CDR3 is built from 14 residues. CDR3 nucleotides: TGTGCCAGCAGCTTACAGGGGGGTAATACTGAAGCTTTCTTT. Its protein is CASSLQGGNTEAFF.

The chain employs TRBV28 and TRBJ2-2, with TRBD2 identical over 9 bases. Per the germline V gene, CDR1 is MDHEN and CDR2 is SYDVKM. Losses at the gene ends were 6 bases for V and 4 bases for J; bases not matched to a gene: 12. This CDR3 is 17 amino acids long. CDR3 sequence: CASRPPPGREGTGELFF. As DNA, the CDR3 is TGTGCCAGCAGACCTCCCCCCGGGCGGGAGGGCACCGGGGAGCTGTTTTTT.

This clone was detected only once. The rearrangement links TRBV7-3 to TRBJ2-2, with 11 bases fitting TRBD2. The CDR3 loop spans 15 amino acids. V was clipped by 3 bases and J by 7 bases; unmatched bases: 4. Germline V gene data show CDR1 as SGHTA and CDR2 as FQGTGA. CDR3 nucleotides: TGTGCCAGCAGCTTTGGACTAGCGGGCAACGGGGAGCTGTTTTTT. This sequence encodes CASSFGLAGNGELFF.